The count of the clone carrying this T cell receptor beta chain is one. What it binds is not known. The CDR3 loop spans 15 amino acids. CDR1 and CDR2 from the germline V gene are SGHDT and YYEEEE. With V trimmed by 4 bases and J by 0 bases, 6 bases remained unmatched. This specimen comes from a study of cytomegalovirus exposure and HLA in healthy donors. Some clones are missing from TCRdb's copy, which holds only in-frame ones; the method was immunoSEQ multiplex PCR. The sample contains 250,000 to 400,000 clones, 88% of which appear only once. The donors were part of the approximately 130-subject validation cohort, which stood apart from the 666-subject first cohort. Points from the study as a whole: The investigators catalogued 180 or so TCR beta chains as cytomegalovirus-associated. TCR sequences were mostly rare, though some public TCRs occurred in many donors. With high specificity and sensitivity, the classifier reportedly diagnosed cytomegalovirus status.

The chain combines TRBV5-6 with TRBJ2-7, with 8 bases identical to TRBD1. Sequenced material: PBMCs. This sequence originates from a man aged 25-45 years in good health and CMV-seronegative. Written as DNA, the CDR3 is TGTGCCAGCAGCCCCGGGACAGGAAGCTCCTACGAGCAGTACTTC. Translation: CASSPGTGSSYEQYF.